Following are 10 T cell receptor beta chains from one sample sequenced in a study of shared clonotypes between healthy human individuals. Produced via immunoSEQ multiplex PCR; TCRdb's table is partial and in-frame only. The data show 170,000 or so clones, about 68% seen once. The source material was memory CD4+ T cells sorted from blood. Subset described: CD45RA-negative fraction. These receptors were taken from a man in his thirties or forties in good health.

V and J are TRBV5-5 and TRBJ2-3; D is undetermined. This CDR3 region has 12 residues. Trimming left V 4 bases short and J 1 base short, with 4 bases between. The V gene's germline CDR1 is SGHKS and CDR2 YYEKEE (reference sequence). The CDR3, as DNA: TGTGCCAGCAGCGATCGCACAGATACGCAGTATTTT. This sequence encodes CASSDRTDTQYF.

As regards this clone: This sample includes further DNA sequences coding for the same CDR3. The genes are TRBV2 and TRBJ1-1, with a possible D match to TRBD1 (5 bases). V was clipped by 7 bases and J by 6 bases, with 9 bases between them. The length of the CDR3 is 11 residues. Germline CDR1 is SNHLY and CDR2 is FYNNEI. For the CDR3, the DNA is TGTGCCAGCACCGGGGACGCTGAAGCTTTCTTT. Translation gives CASTGDAEAFF.

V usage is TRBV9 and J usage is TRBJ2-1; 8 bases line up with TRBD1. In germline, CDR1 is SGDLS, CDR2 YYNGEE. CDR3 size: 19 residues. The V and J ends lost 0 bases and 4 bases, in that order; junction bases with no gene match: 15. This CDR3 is CASSVAPDRVPNDYNEQFF. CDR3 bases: TGTGCCAGCAGCGTAGCCCCGGACAGGGTCCCGAACGATTACAATGAGCAGTTCTTC.

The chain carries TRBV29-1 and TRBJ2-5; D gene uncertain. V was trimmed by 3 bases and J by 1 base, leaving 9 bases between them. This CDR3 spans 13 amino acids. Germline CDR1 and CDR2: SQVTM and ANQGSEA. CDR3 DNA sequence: TGCAGCGTTGATCGGTCAGCCCAAGAGACCCAGTACTTC. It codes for CSVDRSAQETQYF.

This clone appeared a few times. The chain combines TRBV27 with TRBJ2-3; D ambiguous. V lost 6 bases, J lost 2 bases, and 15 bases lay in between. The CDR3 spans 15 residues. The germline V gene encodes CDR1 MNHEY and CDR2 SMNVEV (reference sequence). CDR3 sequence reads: CASRGLQRTTDTQYF. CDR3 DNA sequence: TGTGCCAGCAGGGGATTACAGCGAACCACAGATACGCAGTATTTT.

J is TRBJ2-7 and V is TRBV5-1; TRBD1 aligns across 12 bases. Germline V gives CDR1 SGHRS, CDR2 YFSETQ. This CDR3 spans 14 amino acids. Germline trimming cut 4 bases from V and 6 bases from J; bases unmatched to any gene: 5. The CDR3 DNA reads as TGCGCCAGCAGCACTGGGACAGGGGGCGTCGAGCAGTACTTC. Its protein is CASSTGTGGVEQYF.

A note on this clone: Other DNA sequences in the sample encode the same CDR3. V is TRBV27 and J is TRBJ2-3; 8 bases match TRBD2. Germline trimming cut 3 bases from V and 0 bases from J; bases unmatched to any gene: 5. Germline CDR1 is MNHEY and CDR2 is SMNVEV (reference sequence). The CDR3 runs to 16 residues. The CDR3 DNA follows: TGTGCCAGCAGTTTCTTCGCGGGAGGAAGCACAGATACGCAGTATTTT. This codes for CASSFFAGGSTDTQYF.

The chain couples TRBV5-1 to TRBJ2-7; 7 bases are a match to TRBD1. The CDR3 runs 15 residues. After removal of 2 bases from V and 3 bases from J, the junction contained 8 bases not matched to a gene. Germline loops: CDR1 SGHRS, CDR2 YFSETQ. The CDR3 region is CASSFQGEVGYEQYF. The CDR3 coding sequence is TGCGCCAGCAGCTTCCAGGGGGAAGTTGGCTACGAGCAGTACTTC.

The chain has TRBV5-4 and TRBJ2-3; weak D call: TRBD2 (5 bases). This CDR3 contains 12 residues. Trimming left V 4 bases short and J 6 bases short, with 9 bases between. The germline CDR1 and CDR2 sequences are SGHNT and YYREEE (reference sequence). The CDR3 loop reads CASSTPGDTQYF. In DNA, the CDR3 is TGTGCCAGCAGCACACCGGGGGATACGCAGTATTTT.

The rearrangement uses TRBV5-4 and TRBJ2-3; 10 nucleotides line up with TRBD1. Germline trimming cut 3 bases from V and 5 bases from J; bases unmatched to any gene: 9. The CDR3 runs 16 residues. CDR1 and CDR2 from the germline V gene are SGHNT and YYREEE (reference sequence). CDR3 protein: CASSSGGQGRKDTQYF. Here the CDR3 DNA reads TGTGCCAGCAGCTCGGGGGGACAGGGGAGGAAAGATACGCAGTATTTT. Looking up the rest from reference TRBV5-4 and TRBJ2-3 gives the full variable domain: ETGVTQSPTHLIKTRGQQVTLRCSSQSGHNTVSWYQQALGQGPQFIFQYYREEENGRGNFPPRFSGLQFPNYSSELNVNALELDDSALYLCASSSGGQGRKDTQYFGPGTRLTVL.